A single sample is the source of the 16 T cell receptor beta chains below, sequenced in a study of blood T cell repertoires in COVID-19. The repertoire was sequenced with immunoSEQ multiplex PCR; TCRdb's copy has only in-frame clones and lacks some. The data contain approximately 300,000 clones, 87% of them singletons. Sample: peripheral blood. The origin of the receptors is a man aged 50-59 years with active or convalescent COVID-19.

This clone was seen repeatedly, ten times or more. The same CDR3 arises from other DNA sequences in this sample as well. The chain recombines TRBV19 with TRBJ1-5; possible D gene TRBD1, 6 bases. CDR1 LNHDA and CDR2 SQIVND come from the germline V gene (reference sequence). This CDR3 spans 15 amino acids. The V end lost 3 bases, the J end lost 1 base, and 10 bases lay between the germline ends. This CDR3 is CASSIGRGSNQPQHF. CDR3 bases: TGTGCCAGTAGTATCGGGAGGGGGAGCAATCAGCCCCAGCATTTT.

The chain is built from TRBV9 and TRBJ2-3; D not resolved. Looked up from germline, CDR1 is SGDLS and CDR2 is YYNGEE. Trimming removed 0 bases at V and 4 bases at J, with 3 bases between. This CDR3 has 12 residues. The CDR3 region is CASSVASDTQYF. The CDR3 DNA follows: TGTGCCAGCAGCGTAGCTTCAGATACGCAGTATTTT.

The V call is TRBV3-1 (or the pseudogene TRBV3-2), the J call TRBJ1-5, with D unclear. V lost 2 bases and J lost 3, with 11 bases in between. Germline V gives CDR1 LGHDT, CDR2 YNNKEL (reference sequence). The CDR3 has 15 amino acids. The CDR3 region is CASSQRVQANQPQHF. CDR3 coding DNA: TGTGCCAGCAGCCAACGGGTGCAAGCCAATCAGCCCCAGCATTTT.

This chain uses TRBV11-3 with TRBJ2-5, with TRBD2 matching over 9 bases. Germline lookup yields CDR1 SGHNT and CDR2 YENEEA. This CDR3 contains 19 residues. Trimming removed 1 base from V and 2 bases from J; junction bases left unmatched: 14. CDR3 residues: CASSLVFPLAGVVQETQYF. The DNA for the CDR3 is TGTGCCAGCAGCTTAGTTTTTCCCTTAGCGGGGGTCGTTCAAGAGACCCAGTACTTC.

The gene calls are TRBV20-1 and TRBJ2-5, with a possible D match to TRBD2 (7 bases). Looked up from germline, CDR1 is DFQATT and CDR2 is SNEGSKA (reference sequence). The V and J ends lost 3 bases and 1 base respectively, with 15 bases between them. The CDR3 is 15 amino acids. Here the CDR3 DNA reads TGCAGTGCTAGTGATGTAAGGGGGGGCCAAGAGACCCAGTACTTC. Its protein product is CSASDVRGGQETQYF.

The V call is TRBV29-1, the J call TRBJ1-1, with D possibly matching TRBD1 (6 bases). The CDR3 is 15 amino acids. Germline V gives CDR1 SQVTM, CDR2 ANQGSEA. The V end lost 0 bases, the J end lost 1 base, and 12 bases lay between the germline ends. The CDR3 sequence: CSVEDLETGNTEAFF. The CDR3 region has the DNA TGCAGCGTTGAAGATCTTGAGACAGGGAACACTGAAGCTTTCTTT.

This rearrangement joins TRBV5-1 to TRBJ2-1; a possible D gene is TRBD1 (6 bases). The CDR3 has 15 residues. The germline V gene encodes CDR1 SGHRS and CDR2 YFSETQ. The V end was cut by 4 bases, the J end by 5 bases, with 16 bases between. DNA for the CDR3: TGCGCCAGCAGCCCCGCCGGGCGACAGGACAATGAGCAGTTCTTC. It yields the protein CASSPAGRQDNEQFF. Together with reference TRBV5-1 and TRBJ2-1, the CDR3 gives the full variable domain: KAGVTQTPRYLIKTRGQQVTLSCSPISGHRSVSWYQQTPGQGLQFLFEYFSETQRNKGNFPGRFSGRQFSNSRSEMNVSTLELGDSALYLCASSPAGRQDNEQFFGPGTRLTVL.

The chain links TRBV10-3 to TRBJ2-3; 9 nucleotides line up with TRBD1. CDR1 and CDR2 (germline): ENHRY, SYGVKD. This CDR3 comprises 18 residues. V was pared by 4 bases and J by 1 base, with 12 bases of the junction left unmatched. CDR3 protein: CAISGPMRTGARTDTQYF. The CDR3 nucleotides read TGTGCCATCAGTGGCCCTATGAGGACAGGGGCACGCACAGATACGCAGTATTTT.

This chain links TRBV3-1 (or the pseudogene TRBV3-2) with TRBJ2-7, with 7 bases aligning to TRBD1. Germline CDR1 and CDR2: LGHDT and YNNKEL (reference sequence). CDR3 size: 13 residues. Germline trimming cut 6 bases from V and 1 base from J; bases unmatched to any gene: 3. CDR3 loop: CASRTDRSYEQYF. The DNA for the CDR3 is TGTGCCAGCAGAACGGACAGGTCCTACGAGCAGTACTTC.

This chain connects TRBV30 to TRBJ1-2, with D possibly TRBD1 on 6 matching bases. The CDR3 has 18 amino acids. The V gene lost 4 bases and the J gene lost 7 bases, with 31 bases spanning the gap. Germline assignment: CDR1 GTSNPN and CDR2 SVGIG (reference sequence). Written as DNA, the CDR3 is TGTGCCTGGATAGGACTTGGGACAAATAGCGGGACGTTCACTGGCTACACCTTC. Residues: CAWIGLGTNSGTFTGYTF. The whole variable domain, remainder taken from reference TRBV30 and TRBJ1-2, is SQTIHQWPATLVQPVGSPLSLECTVEGTSNPNLYWYRQAAGRGLQLLFYSVGIGQISSEVPQNLSASRPQDRQFILSSKKLLLSDSGFYLCAWIGLGTNSGTFTGYTFGSGTRLTVV.

The V and J genes are TRBV28 and TRBJ1-2; 8 bases line up with TRBD1. The ends lost 6 bases at V and 7 bases at J; junction bases unmatched: 7. The CDR3 spans 13 residues. Germline lookup yields CDR1 MDHEN and CDR2 SYDVKM. As DNA, the CDR3 is TGTGCCAGCAGCTATACAGGGGGTGGTGGCTACACCTTC. Translating it yields CASSYTGGGGYTF.

The chain combines TRBV27 with TRBJ1-1; 7 nucleotides line up with TRBD1. The CDR3 sequence is 16 residues long. Per germline, CDR1 MNHEY and CDR2 SMNVEV (reference sequence). With 2 bases clipped from V and 6 bases from J, the junction kept 12 bases outside the gene matches. The DNA for the CDR3 is TGTGCCAGCAGTTTAGGGCAGGGGGGCCTCAATTCTGAAGCTTTCTTT. This codes for CASSLGQGGLNSEAFF.

The chain is built from TRBV6-5 and TRBJ1-4, with a tentative D call TRBD1 (6 bases). Germline-derived CDR1 and CDR2 are MNHEY and SVGAGI. This CDR3 has 14 residues. V lost 6 bases, J lost 4 bases, and 12 bases lay in between. This CDR3 is CASRVQGRNEKLFF. In DNA, the CDR3 is TGTGCCAGCAGGGTACAGGGACGTAATGAAAAACTGTTTTTT.

The rearrangement joins TRBV27 to TRBJ1-3; 8 bases agree with TRBD1. Looked up from germline, CDR1 is MNHEY and CDR2 is SMNVEV (reference sequence). V lost 5 bases and J lost 2; bases outside the gene matches: 2. CDR3 length: 14 residues. The CDR3 is CASSTGGTGNTIYF. The CDR3 bases are TGTGCCAGCAGTACAGGGGGGACTGGAAACACCATATATTTT.

This sequence joins TRBV2 and TRBJ1-2, with TRBD1 matching over 9 bases. The CDR3 contains 16 residues. Germline trimming cut 4 bases from V and 4 bases from J; bases unmatched to any gene: 10. The germline V gene encodes CDR1 SNHLY and CDR2 FYNNEI. The CDR3 DNA reads TGTGCCAGCAGTGCACGAAGTACAGGGGGCGGCTATGGCTACACCTTC. It codes for CASSARSTGGGYGYTF.

The J gene is TRBJ2-1, the V gene TRBV3-1 (or the pseudogene TRBV3-2); 11 bases map to TRBD2. Germline CDR1 and CDR2: LGHDT and YNNKEL (reference sequence). The ends lost 4 bases at V and 2 bases at J; junction bases unmatched: 1. The CDR3 runs to 15 residues. CDR3 sequence: CASSLLAGAYNEQFF. The CDR3 bases are TGTGCCAGCAGCCTACTAGCGGGGGCCTACAATGAGCAGTTCTTC.